This T cell receptor beta chain was captured in a study of regulatory T cells in long-lasting Graves disease. Sample time point: newly diagnosed GD, antithyroid drugs for less than 3 months. PBMCs were the source of the RNA used for TCR sequencing. Trimming removed 11 bases from V and 0 bases from J, with 13 bases in between. The CDR3 sequence is 13 residues long. This clonotype was counted at least ten times. Combining iRepertoire HTBI primers with Arm-PCR of CDR3 regions, the authors built TCR beta libraries. TCRdb re-derived calls from the multiplex PCR reads in MiXCR, one entry per CDR3 protein. This table holds about 530,000 distinct CDR3 sequences, about 15% found once. This sample was shared with a second study, whose subject was T cells in Graves' hyperthyroidism and ophthalmopathy. As reported in that work: HTBI primers were used for first-round RT-PCR of the TCR CDR3.

The input for sequencing was peripheral blood mononuclear cells (PBMCs), taken at new diagnosis, from a patient treated with antithyroid drugs. The receptor was isolated from a woman between 40 and 65 years old with Graves disease. The gene calls are TRBV12-3 or TRBV12-4 and TRBJ1-1; a possible D gene is TRBD1 (5 bases). The CDR3 spells CASLGLLNTEAFF. CDR3 nucleotide sequence: TGTGCCTCTTTGGGGCTACTGAACACTGAAGCTTTCTTT.